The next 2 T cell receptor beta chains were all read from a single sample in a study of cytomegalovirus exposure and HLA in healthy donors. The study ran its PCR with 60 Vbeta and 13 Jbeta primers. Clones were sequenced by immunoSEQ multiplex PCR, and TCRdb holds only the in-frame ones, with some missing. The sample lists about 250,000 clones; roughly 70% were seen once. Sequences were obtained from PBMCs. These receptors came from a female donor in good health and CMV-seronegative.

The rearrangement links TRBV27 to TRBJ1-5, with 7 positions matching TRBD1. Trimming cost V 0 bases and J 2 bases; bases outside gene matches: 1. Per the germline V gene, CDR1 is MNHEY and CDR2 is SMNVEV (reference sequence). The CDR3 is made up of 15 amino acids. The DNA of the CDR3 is TGTGCCAGCAGTTTATCCGACAGGGGCAATCAGCCCCAGCATTTT. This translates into CASSLSDRGNQPQHF.

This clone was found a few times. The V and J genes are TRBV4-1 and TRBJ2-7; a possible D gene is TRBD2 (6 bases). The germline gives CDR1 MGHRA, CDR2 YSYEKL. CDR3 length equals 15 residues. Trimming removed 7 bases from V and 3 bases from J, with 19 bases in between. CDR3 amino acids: CASTGSGVSGYEQYF. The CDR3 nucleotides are TGCGCCAGCACCGGGTCGGGAGTCAGCGGCTACGAGCAGTACTTC.